The source of this TCR beta chain is a study of CD8 T cells in ankylosing spondylitis. TCRdb re-analysed the 5' RACE reads in MiXCR, keeping a single row per CDR3 protein. The table has just over 150,000 distinct CDR3 sequences, approximately 16% seen once. The CDR3 totals 16 residues. Losses at the gene ends were 4 bases for V and 6 bases for J; bases not matched to a gene: 11. Looked up from germline, CDR1 is SGDLS and CDR2 is YYNGEE. Material for sequencing was blood, either unsorted or a sorted T cell fraction (not recorded which). The sequence was collected from a male donor with ankylosing spondylitis or in good health (not recorded which). V gene TRBV9 combines with J gene TRBJ2-1; 9 positions match TRBD2. This CDR3 is CASSPTVAGAGNEQFF. The CDR3 DNA reads TGTGCCAGCAGCCCAACGGTAGCGGGAGCCGGCAATGAGCAGTTCTTC.